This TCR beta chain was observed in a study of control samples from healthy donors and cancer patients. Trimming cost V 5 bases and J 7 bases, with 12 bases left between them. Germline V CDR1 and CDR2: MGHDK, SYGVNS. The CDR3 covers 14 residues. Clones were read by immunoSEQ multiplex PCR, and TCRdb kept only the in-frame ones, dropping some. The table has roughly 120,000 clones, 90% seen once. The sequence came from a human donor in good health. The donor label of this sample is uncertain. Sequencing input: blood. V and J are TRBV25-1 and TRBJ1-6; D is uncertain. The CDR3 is CASSPGFGNSPLHF. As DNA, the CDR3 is TGTGCCAGCAGTCCTGGTTTTGGCAATTCACCCCTCCACTTT.